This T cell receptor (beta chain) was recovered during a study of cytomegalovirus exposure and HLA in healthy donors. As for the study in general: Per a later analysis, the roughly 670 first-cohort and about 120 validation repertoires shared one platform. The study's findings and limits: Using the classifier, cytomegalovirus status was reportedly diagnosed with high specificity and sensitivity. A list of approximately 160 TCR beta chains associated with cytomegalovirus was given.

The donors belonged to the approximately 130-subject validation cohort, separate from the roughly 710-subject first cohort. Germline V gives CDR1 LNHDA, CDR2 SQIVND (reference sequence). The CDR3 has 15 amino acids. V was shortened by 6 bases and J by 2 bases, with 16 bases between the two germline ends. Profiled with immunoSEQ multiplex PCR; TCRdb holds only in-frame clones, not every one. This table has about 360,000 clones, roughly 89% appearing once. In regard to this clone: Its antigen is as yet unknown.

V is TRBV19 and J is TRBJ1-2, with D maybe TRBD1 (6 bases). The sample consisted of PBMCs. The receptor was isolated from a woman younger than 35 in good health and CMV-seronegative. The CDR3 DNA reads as TGTGCCAGTAGAGTATACGGGGGGCGAAACTATGGCTACACCTTC. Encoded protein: CASRVYGGRNYGYTF.